The next 8 T cell receptor beta chains were all read from a single sample in a study of cytomegalovirus exposure and HLA in healthy donors. In the PCR, 60 Vbeta and 13 Jbeta primers were used. Repertoires were generated with immunoSEQ multiplex PCR, while TCRdb's copy carries only in-frame clones and drops some. The repertoire holds over 120,000 clones, with about 80% as singletons. Material for sequencing was PBMCs. These receptors were taken from a man aged 25 to 40 in good health and CMV-seropositive.

The rearrangement joins TRBV5-1 to TRBJ1-6; maybe TRBD1 (5 bases). This CDR3 contains 16 residues. Trimming removed 4 bases at V and 10 bases at J, with 21 bases between. CDR1 is SGHRS and CDR2 is YFSETQ in the germline V gene. This CDR3 reads CASSQRLGGVNSPLHF. CDR3 in DNA: TGCGCCAGCAGCCAAAGATTGGGGGGGGTAAACTCACCCCTCCACTTT.

J is TRBJ1-3 and V is TRBV18; tentative D call: TRBD1 (6 bases). Trimming cost V 4 bases and J 6 bases, with 13 bases left between them. The CDR3 extends over 14 amino acids. Germline-derived CDR1 and CDR2 are KGHSH and LQKENI. The CDR3 DNA is TGTGCCAGCTCACTCGGGACATCCGCAAACACCATATATTTT. This codes for CASSLGTSANTIYF.

The genes are TRBV11-2 and TRBJ2-1, with TRBD1 matching over 8 bases. V shed 5 bases, J shed 7 bases, and the junction held 4 bases outside the gene matches. Germline CDR1 reads SGHAT; CDR2 reads FQNNGV. This CDR3 contains 13 residues. CDR3 amino acids: CASSHTGGNEQFF. The CDR3 DNA is TGTGCCAGCAGCCACACAGGGGGGAATGAGCAGTTCTTC.

This clone was counted once. The V gene is TRBV7-9, the J gene TRBJ1-6; 7 bases are shared with TRBD1. This CDR3 region has 15 residues. The ends lost 7 bases at V and 7 bases at J; junction bases unmatched: 10. Germline loops: CDR1 SEHNR, CDR2 FQNEAQ (reference sequence). Here the CDR3 DNA reads TGTGCCAGCACTCCGCCAGGGGACAGCAATTCACCCCTCCACTTT. This encodes CASTPPGDSNSPLHF.

V and J are TRBV5-1 and TRBJ2-2, with TRBD2 identical over 9 bases. The CDR3 has 15 amino acids. In germline, CDR1 is SGHRS, CDR2 YFSETQ. V dropped 2 bases and J dropped 5; count of bases not matched to a gene: 4. The DNA of the CDR3 is TGCGCCAGCAGCTTTAGCGGGAGAGGGACCGGGGAGCTGTTTTTT. This encodes CASSFSGRGTGELFF.

The rearrangement joins TRBV5-4 to TRBJ2-3; 13 bases line up with TRBD2. Germline trimming cut 1 base from V and 6 bases from J; bases unmatched to any gene: 5. CDR3 length: 16 residues. Germline CDR1 and CDR2: SGHNT and YYREEE (reference sequence). The CDR3 region is CASSLTSGRALDTQYF. CDR3 DNA: TGTGCCAGCAGCTTGACTAGCGGGAGGGCCCTGGATACGCAGTATTTT.

In DNA, the CDR3 is TGTGCCAGCAGTGATAGGACAGCTGGGGATACGCAGTATTTT. This gives the protein CASSDRTAGDTQYF. The chain links TRBV2 to TRBJ2-3, with a weak D call TRBD1 (6 bases). V lost 3 bases to trimming and J lost 6 bases, with 13 bases between them. Germline V gene data show CDR1 as SNHLY and CDR2 as FYNNEI. The CDR3 totals 14 residues.

CDR3 region: CASNEQGVSTEAFF. The CDR3 DNA follows: TGTGCCAGCAATGAACAGGGAGTGAGCACTGAAGCTTTCTTT. V is TRBV6-6 and J is TRBJ1-1, with a weak D call TRBD1 (6 bases). In germline, CDR1 is MNHNY, CDR2 SVGAGI (reference sequence). Trimming stripped 7 bases from V and 4 bases from J, with 16 bases between. The length of the CDR3 is 14 residues.